Listed here are 6 T cell receptor beta chains from one sample, sequenced in a study of post-analysis software for immune sequencing data. No antigens are known for them. Study-level results: Five or six TRBV segments appeared more often in patients than in controls, and TRBV5-6, TRBV5-1 and TRBV20-1 were among these.

Presence of unique molecular identifiers characterized the TCR beta cDNA libraries. TCRdb reprocessed the PCR reads via MiXCR and lists one record per CDR3 protein. The data show around 260,000 distinct CDR3 sequences, with less than 40% seen just once and 4% to 6% held by the top ten. The source material was blood. Every receptor here comes from a girl aged 10-17 years with multiple sclerosis.

V is TRBV7-2 and J is TRBJ2-3; 8 bases agree with TRBD2. The length of the CDR3 is 14 residues. With V trimmed by 3 bases and J by 5 bases, 4 bases remained unmatched. Germline V gives CDR1 SGHTA, CDR2 FQGNSA. The CDR3 protein is CASSFGGGEDTQYF. CDR3 nucleotides: TGTGCCAGCAGCTTCGGGGGGGGTGAAGATACGCAGTATTTT.

This clonotype was seen a few times. The gene calls are TRBV5-5 and TRBJ1-1; a possible D gene is TRBD1 (6 bases). The V gene's germline CDR1 is SGHKS and CDR2 YYEKEE (reference sequence). V lost 0 bases, J lost 6 bases, and 15 bases lay in between. The CDR3 sequence is 15 residues long. CDR3 sequence (DNA): TGTGCCAGCAGCTTGGAGTGGGCAGGGGCTTCTGAAGCTTTCTTT. Protein product: CASSLEWAGASEAFF.

This clonotype was seen only once. The CDR3 spells CASTGTSGPYEQYF. Here the CDR3 DNA reads TGCGCCAGCACCGGGACTAGCGGACCCTACGAGCAGTACTTC. The chain couples TRBV5-1 to TRBJ2-5, with 11 bases aligning to TRBD2. The tail of the sequence fits TRBJ2-7 better, so the J call may be wrong. The CDR3 runs 14 residues. Germline-derived CDR1 and CDR2 are SGHRS and YFSETQ.

This chain joins TRBV20-1 and TRBJ2-3; 10 positions match TRBD2. After removal of 6 bases from V and 0 bases from J, the junction contained 3 bases not matched to a gene. CDR1 is DFQATT, CDR2 SNEGSKA, per germline (reference sequence). This CDR3 region has 14 residues. CDR3 DNA: TGCAGTGCCGGACTAGCGGCTAGCACAGATACGCAGTATTTT. Encoded protein: CSAGLAASTDTQYF.

Ten or more counts support this clonotype. The chain uses TRBV7-2 and TRBJ2-5, with D perhaps matching TRBD1 (5 bases). The CDR3 loop spans 13 amino acids. V lost 3 bases and J lost 4, with 9 bases in between. Germline loops: CDR1 SGHTA, CDR2 FQGNSA. CDR3 bases: TGTGCCAGCAGCTTGGGGCCGCGAGAGACCCAGTACTTC. This translates into CASSLGPRETQYF.

The CDR3 DNA reads as TGTGCCATCAGTGAGCGGGGGGGCCAAGATACGCAGTATTTT. Translation: CAISERGGQDTQYF. The V gene is TRBV10-3, the J gene TRBJ2-3; 8 positions match TRBD2. The CDR3 covers 14 residues. Germline V lookup: CDR1 ENHRY, CDR2 SYGVKD. V dropped 2 bases and J dropped 5; count of bases not matched to a gene: 3.